This passage covers 30 T cell receptor beta chains from one sample sequenced in a study of shared clonotypes between healthy human individuals. Repertoires were generated with immunoSEQ multiplex PCR, while TCRdb's copy carries only in-frame clones and drops some. The data show 200,000 to 250,000 clones, with approximately 65% seen just once and over 8.5% held by the top ten. The sequenced sample was memory CD4+ T cells sorted from blood. The subset here: CD45RA-negative fraction. These receptors were taken from a young man in good health.

The chain joins TRBV6-4 to TRBJ1-1, with 9 bases lining up with TRBD1. With V trimmed by 5 bases and J by 4 bases, 5 bases remained unmatched. There are 14 residues in the CDR3. Germline V CDR1 and CDR2: MRHNA, SNTAGT. CDR3 DNA sequence: TGTGCCAGCAGTCCCGACAGGGGGGCCACTGAAGCTTTCTTT. This translates into CASSPDRGATEAFF.

V usage is TRBV19 and J usage is TRBJ2-1, with 14 bases matching TRBD2. The germline V gene has CDR1 LNHDA and CDR2 SQIVND (reference sequence). Trimming removed 6 bases from V and 6 bases from J; junction bases left unmatched: 10. CDR3 length equals 17 residues. CDR3 coding DNA: TGTGCCAGTAGGGGGACTAGCGGGAGTGTACGACGCAATGAGCAGTTCTTC. Protein product: CASRGTSGSVRRNEQFF.

The chain has TRBV5-1 and TRBJ2-1, with 12 bases that match TRBD2. Germline V gene data show CDR1 as SGHRS and CDR2 as YFSETQ. V was pared by 1 base and J by 7 bases, with 6 bases of the junction left unmatched. This CDR3 has 16 amino acids. The CDR3 DNA reads as TGCGCCAGCAGCTTGACCTCTAGCGGGAGGGGAAATGAGCAGTTCTTC. Encoded protein: CASSLTSSGRGNEQFF.

This chain connects TRBV7-9 to TRBJ2-2; possibly TRBD1 for D (5 bases). The germline gives CDR1 SEHNR, CDR2 FQNEAQ (reference sequence). The CDR3 is made up of 14 amino acids. The V and J ends lost 1 base and 2 bases respectively, with 5 bases between them. The CDR3 nucleotides are TGTGCCAGCAGCTTAGGGACAAACACCGGGGAGCTGTTTTTT. Translating it yields CASSLGTNTGELFF.

J is TRBJ2-3 and V is TRBV10-1; D is possibly TRBD2 (5 bases). Trimming removed 0 bases from V and 4 bases from J, with 11 bases in between. Germline CDR1 and CDR2: WNHNN and SYGVQD (reference sequence). The CDR3 loop spans 15 amino acids. In nucleotides, the CDR3 is TGCGCCAGCAGTGAGTCGGCGGGCCGCGCAGATACGCAGTATTTT. Translation: CASSESAGRADTQYF.

This chain connects TRBV5-1 to TRBJ2-1, with a tentative D call TRBD2 (9 bases). Germline V gives CDR1 SGHRS, CDR2 YFSETQ. The CDR3 loop spans 21 amino acids. Trimming cost V 4 bases and J 2 bases, with 31 bases left between them. The CDR3 bases are TGCGCCAGCAGCCGAACCTCAGGGGGCTTCCTGGCTAGCGGGACCTACAATGAGCAGTTCTTC. Protein product: CASSRTSGGFLASGTYNEQFF.

This clone was observed a handful of times. The rearrangement uses TRBV7-8 and TRBJ2-7, with 10 nucleotides matching TRBD2. The trim removed 0 bases at V and 4 bases at J, leaving 6 bases unmatched. The CDR3 runs to 16 residues. Germline CDR1 reads SGHVS; CDR2 reads FQNEAQ. This CDR3 reads CASSLAGSGRQYEQYF. The CDR3 DNA follows: TGTGCCAGCAGCTTAGCCGGTAGCGGGAGGCAATACGAGCAGTACTTC.

This clone was observed at least ten times. The chain employs TRBV7-8 and TRBJ1-4, with 9 bases matching TRBD1. The CDR3 runs 15 residues. CDR1 is SGHVS and CDR2 is FQNEAQ in the germline V gene. The V and J ends lost 6 bases and 5 bases, in that order; junction bases with no gene match: 7. The CDR3 region has the DNA TGTGCCAGCAGTTCCTCCGGGACAGGGAATGAAAAACTGTTTTTT. The encoded protein is CASSSSGTGNEKLFF.

This chain links TRBV29-1 with TRBJ2-3; TRBD2 agrees at 9 bases. The CDR3 runs 14 residues. Germline V gene data show CDR1 as SQVTM and CDR2 as ANQGSEA. J lost 4 bases, V lost 4 bases, and 6 bases had no gene match. The CDR3, as DNA: TGCAGCGTTGCGGCTAGCGGGACCTCAGATACGCAGTATTTT. It translates to CSVAASGTSDTQYF.

Comment on this clone: A much larger clone sits a single nucleotide away, making a read error possible. This chain joins TRBV5-1 and TRBJ2-7; TRBD1 is a possible D gene (7 bases). The germline CDR1 and CDR2 sequences are SGHRS and YFSETQ. CDR3 length equals 14 residues. Here the CDR3 reads CASNLYQGEDEQYF. CDR3 in DNA: TGCGCCAGCAACTTGTACCAGGGGGAGGACGAGCAGTACTTC. Drawing the rest from reference TRBV5-1 and TRBJ2-7, the complete variable domain is KAGVTQTPRYLIKTRGQQVTLSCSPISGHRSVSWYQQTPGQGLQFLFEYFSETQRNKGNFPGRFSGRQFSNSRSEMNVSTLELGDSALYLCASNLYQGEDEQYFGPGTRLTVT.

This clone was seen only a few times. This chain joins TRBV11-2 and TRBJ1-3; D unresolved. V was cut by 1 base and J by 10 bases, with 17 bases left in between. The CDR3 consists of 15 residues. CDR1 is SGHAT, CDR2 FQNNGV, per germline. The CDR3 region is CASSLVLGIAGTIYF. For the CDR3, the DNA is TGTGCCAGCAGCTTAGTCCTTGGAATCGCGGGGACCATATATTTT.

The CDR3 DNA reads TGTGCCAGCAGTTACTCCTCGGAGGGTCGGCAGTTCTTC. Protein: CASSYSSEGRQFF. The chain joins TRBV6-5 to TRBJ2-1; TRBD2 is a possible D gene (6 bases). Between the trimmed V and J ends, which lost 0 bases and 12 bases, there was a span of 12 bases. In germline, CDR1 is MNHEY, CDR2 SVGAGI. This CDR3 is built from 13 residues.

This clone was counted only a few times. The chain carries TRBV28 and TRBJ2-7; no clear D. CDR1 and CDR2 (germline): MDHEN, SYDVKM. CDR3 length: 15 amino acids. V lost 5 bases and J lost 0, with 14 bases in between. The CDR3 DNA reads as TGTGCCAGCAGTAGTTCCGGCAGCTCCTCCTACGAGCAGTACTTC. It translates to CASSSSGSSSYEQYF.

V usage is TRBV11-2 and J usage is TRBJ2-2, with D unclear. The CDR3 totals 14 residues. Per germline, CDR1 SGHAT and CDR2 FQNNGV. V shed 6 bases and J shed 1 base, with 9 bases lying between them. CDR3 loop: CASSRVVNTGELFF. The DNA for the CDR3 is TGTGCCAGCAGTAGGGTGGTGAACACCGGGGAGCTGTTTTTT.

V and J are TRBV7-9 and TRBJ2-5; D gene unclear. Between the trimmed V and J ends, which lost 5 bases and 5 bases, there was a span of 21 bases. Germline assignment: CDR1 SEHNR and CDR2 FQNEAQ (reference sequence). This CDR3 is built from 16 residues. The CDR3 nucleotides are TGTGCCAGCAGCCCCCCCCCGGGTAGAAGAGATGAGACCCAGTACTTC. Its protein product is CASSPPPGRRDETQYF.

The table lists this clone with a few counts. The chain couples TRBV15 to TRBJ1-2; D unclear. CDR1 is LNHNV and CDR2 is YYDKDF in the germline V gene (reference sequence). V gave up 0 bases and J gave up 8 bases, with 7 bases separating them. The CDR3 contains 12 residues. CDR3 sequence: CATSRDTKGYTF. CDR3 nucleotide sequence: TGTGCCACCAGCAGAGATACGAAAGGCTACACCTTC. The variable domain in full, completed from reference TRBV15 and TRBJ1-2, reads DAMVIQNPRYQVTQFGKPVTLSCSQTLNHNVMYWYQQKSSQAPKLLFHYYDKDFNNEADTPDNFQSRRPNTSFCFLDIRSPGLGDTAMYLCATSRDTKGYTFGSGTRLTVV.

This clone was seen only once. The CDR3: CASSVGVGNTIYF. The CDR3 DNA is TGTGCCAGCAGCGTAGGTGTTGGAAACACCATATATTTT. The chain is built from TRBV9 and TRBJ1-3; no definite D call. The CDR3 spans 13 residues. In germline, CDR1 is SGDLS, CDR2 YYNGEE. V shed 0 bases and J shed 3 bases, with 4 bases lying between them.

The sample holds a few counts of this clone. The chain is built from TRBV6-5 and TRBJ1-1; 8 bases match TRBD1. This CDR3 comprises 12 residues. J gave up 11 bases and V 5 bases, and 7 bases lay outside the gene matches. CDR1 and CDR2 (germline): MNHEY, SVGAGI. The CDR3 region is CASSTEQGVAFF. The CDR3 region has the DNA TGTGCCAGCAGTACAGAACAGGGGGTGGCTTTCTTT.

The gene calls are TRBV30 and TRBJ1-1, with unresolved D. Germline loops: CDR1 GTSNPN, CDR2 SVGIG (reference sequence). Trimming left V 2 bases short and J 1 base short, with 8 bases between. The CDR3 length is 13 residues. CDR3 sequence (DNA): TGTGCCTGGAGTTTCCAGCCGAACACTGAAGCTTTCTTT. Encoded protein: CAWSFQPNTEAFF.

The V gene is TRBV11-2, the J gene TRBJ2-1; 7 bases map to TRBD2. The CDR3 is 16 amino acids. Trimming cost V 5 bases and J 5 bases; bases outside gene matches: 12. The germline CDR1 and CDR2 sequences are SGHAT and FQNNGV. The chain's CDR3 is CASSPRLGEGDNEQFF. The CDR3, as DNA: TGTGCCAGCAGCCCTCGACTGGGGGAGGGAGACAATGAGCAGTTCTTC.

The chain uses TRBV5-6 and TRBJ2-7; tentative D call: TRBD1 (6 bases). Trimming left V 9 bases short and J 2 bases short, with 15 bases between. The CDR3 totals 13 residues. CDR1 is SGHDT and CDR2 is YYEEEE in the germline V gene. DNA for the CDR3: TGTGCCACTTCGAACAGGGTTACCTACGAGCAGTACTTC. The encoded protein is CATSNRVTYEQYF.

A few counts support this clone. This rearrangement joins TRBV28 to TRBJ2-7, with D possibly matching TRBD1 (6 bases). Germline-derived CDR1 and CDR2 are MDHEN and SYDVKM. This CDR3 is built from 15 residues. V was trimmed by 5 bases and J by 4 bases, leaving 18 bases between them. CDR3 coding DNA: TGTGCCAGCAGTATCGTCGGACAGAAGTCTTACGAGCAGTACTTC. This encodes CASSIVGQKSYEQYF.

This clone turned up a few times. The V and J genes are TRBV7-9 and TRBJ2-1; tentatively, D is TRBD1 or TRBD2 (5 bases each). CDR1 is SEHNR, CDR2 FQNEAQ, per germline (reference sequence). The V end lost 0 bases, the J end lost 3 bases, and 18 bases lay between the germline ends. The length of the CDR3 is 18 residues. CDR3: CASSLALPGRNDYNEQFF. DNA for the CDR3: TGTGCCAGCAGCTTAGCTCTCCCGGGGCGGAACGACTACAATGAGCAGTTCTTC.

The chain joins TRBV6-1 to TRBJ1-4, with 9 bases identical to TRBD1. The CDR3 spans 15 residues. CDR1 and CDR2 from the germline V gene are MNHNS and SASEGT. V lost 4 bases, J lost 6 bases, and 6 bases stayed unmatched. The DNA for the CDR3 is TGTGCCAGCAGTGCCACGACAGGGGGGTATGAAAAACTGTTTTTT. Translating it yields CASSATTGGYEKLFF.

The chain combines TRBV28 with TRBJ2-2, with 13 bases that match TRBD2. Germline-derived CDR1 and CDR2 are MDHEN and SYDVKM. V gave up 3 bases and J gave up 4 bases; unmatched junction bases: 11. CDR3 length: 19 amino acids. The CDR3 sequence: CASSFSPWTSGRFTGELFF. As DNA, the CDR3 is TGTGCCAGCAGTTTCTCACCTTGGACTAGCGGGAGATTCACCGGGGAGCTGTTTTTT. Drawing the rest from reference TRBV28 and TRBJ2-2, the complete variable domain is DVKVTQSSRYLVKRTGEKVFLECVQDMDHENMFWYRQDPGLGLRLIYFSYDVKMKEKGDIPEGYSVSREKKERFSLILESASTNQTSMYLCASSFSPWTSGRFTGELFFGEGSRLTVL.

This clone was seen at least ten times. The chain couples TRBV5-1 to TRBJ2-2; no clear D gene. The CDR3 runs 12 residues. V was cut by 4 bases and J by 7 bases, with 8 bases left in between. The germline gives CDR1 SGHRS, CDR2 YFSETQ. The CDR3 here is CASSNPNGELFF. The DNA of the CDR3 is TGCGCCAGCAGCAATCCTAACGGGGAGCTGTTTTTT.

V and J are TRBV28 and TRBJ2-3; 9 bases align to TRBD1. The V gene's germline CDR1 is MDHEN and CDR2 SYDVKM. Trimming removed 5 bases from V and 1 base from J; junction bases left unmatched: 1. The CDR3 covers 14 residues. CDR3 sequence (DNA): TGTGCCAGCAGTCGGGACAGGGGCACAGATACGCAGTATTTT. The encoded protein is CASSRDRGTDTQYF.

This clone was picked up a small number of times. In the same sample, other DNA sequences code for this CDR3. The chain couples TRBV11-2 to TRBJ2-3; D gene ambiguous. Germline V CDR1 and CDR2: SGHAT, FQNNGV. The CDR3 length is 11 residues. Trimming took off 1 base at V and 5 bases at J, with 1 base between the two ends. The chain's CDR3 is CASSLGDTQYF. In DNA form, the CDR3 reads TGTGCCAGCAGCTTAGGAGATACGCAGTATTTT.

This clone has more than one count but fewer than ten. At one boundary the junction diverges from the germline segment, which might be a read error. This rearrangement joins TRBV30 to TRBJ1-5; D may be TRBD1 (6 bases). This CDR3 comprises 14 residues. Germline CDR1 GTSNPN, CDR2 SVGIG (reference sequence). In DNA form, the CDR3 reads TGTGCTTGGAGAAAAGGGGGGGACAATCAGCCCCAGCATTTT. Amino acids: CAWRKGGDNQPQHF.

J is TRBJ1-1 and V is TRBV10-2; D remains ambiguous. V lost 5 bases and J lost 1, with 5 bases in between. The CDR3 loop spans 12 amino acids. CDR1 WSHSY and CDR2 SAAADI come from the germline V gene. CDR3 nucleotide sequence: TGCGCCAGCAGTCTAAGGAACACTGAAGCTTTCTTT. Translation gives CASSLRNTEAFF.